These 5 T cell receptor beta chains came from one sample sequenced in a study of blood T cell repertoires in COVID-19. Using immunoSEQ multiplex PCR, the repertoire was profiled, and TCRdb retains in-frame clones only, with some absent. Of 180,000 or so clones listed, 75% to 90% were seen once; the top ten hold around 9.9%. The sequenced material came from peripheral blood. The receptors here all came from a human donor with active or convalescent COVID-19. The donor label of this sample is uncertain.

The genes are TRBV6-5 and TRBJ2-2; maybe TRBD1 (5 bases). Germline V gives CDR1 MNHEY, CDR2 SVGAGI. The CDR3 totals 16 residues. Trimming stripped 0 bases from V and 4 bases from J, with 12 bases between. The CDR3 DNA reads TGTGCCAGCAGTTACTCGCTGGGGCCGGTCACCGGGGAGCTGTTTTTT. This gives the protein CASSYSLGPVTGELFF.

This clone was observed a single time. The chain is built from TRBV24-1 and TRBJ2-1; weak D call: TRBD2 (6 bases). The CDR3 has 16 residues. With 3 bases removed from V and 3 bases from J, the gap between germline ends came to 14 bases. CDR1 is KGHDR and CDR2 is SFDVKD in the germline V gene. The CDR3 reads CATSDPGTEHYNEQFF. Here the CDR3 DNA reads TGTGCCACCAGTGATCCAGGGACTGAACACTACAATGAGCAGTTCTTC.

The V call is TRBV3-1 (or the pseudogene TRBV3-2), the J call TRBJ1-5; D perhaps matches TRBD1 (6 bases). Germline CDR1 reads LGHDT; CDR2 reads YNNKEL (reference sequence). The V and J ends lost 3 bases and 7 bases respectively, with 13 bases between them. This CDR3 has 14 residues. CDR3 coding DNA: TGTGCCAGCAGCCAGGCCACAGGGTACCAGCCCCAGCATTTT. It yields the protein CASSQATGYQPQHF.

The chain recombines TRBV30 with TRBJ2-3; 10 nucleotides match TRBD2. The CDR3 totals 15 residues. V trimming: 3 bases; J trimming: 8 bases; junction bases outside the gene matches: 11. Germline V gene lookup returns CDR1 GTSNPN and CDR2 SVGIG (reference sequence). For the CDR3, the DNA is TGTGCCTGGAGGGAGAGCGGGAGGGCAAGTGGTACGCAGTATTTT. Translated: CAWRESGRASGTQYF. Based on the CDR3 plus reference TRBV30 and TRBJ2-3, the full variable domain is SQTIHQWPATLVQPVGSPLSLECTVEGTSNPNLYWYRQAAGRGLQLLFYSVGIGQISSEVPQNLSASRPQDRQFILSSKKLLLSDSGFYLCAWRESGRASGTQYFGPGTRLTVL.

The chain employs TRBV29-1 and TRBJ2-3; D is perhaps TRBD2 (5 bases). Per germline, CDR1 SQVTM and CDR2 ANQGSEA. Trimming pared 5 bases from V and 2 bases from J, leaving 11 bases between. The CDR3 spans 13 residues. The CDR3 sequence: CSVREDFTDTQYF. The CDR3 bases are TGCAGCGTTCGAGAGGACTTCACAGATACGCAGTATTTT.